The 20 T cell receptor beta chains below all came from one sample that was sequenced in a study of cytomegalovirus exposure and HLA in healthy donors. The PCR made use of 60 Vbeta and 13 Jbeta primers. TCRdb keeps only in-frame clones here, not all; method: immunoSEQ multiplex PCR. The profile shows under 150,000 clones, approximately 77% of them singletons. Sequencing was performed on PBMCs. These receptors originate from a woman aged 40 to 55 in good health and CMV-seronegative.

A single count supports this clone. This chain connects TRBV4-2 to TRBJ1-2; the match to TRBD1 covers 7 bases. Looked up from germline, CDR1 is LGHNA and CDR2 is YNFKEQ. With V trimmed by 5 bases and J by 7 bases, 10 bases remained unmatched. The CDR3 spans 14 residues. The DNA of the CDR3 is TGTGCCAGCAGCACGATCGGACAGGACCGTGGCTACACCTTC. Translated, it gives CASSTIGQDRGYTF.

This sequence joins TRBV14 and TRBJ2-1, with 10 bases lining up with TRBD1. Per the germline V gene, CDR1 is SGHDN and CDR2 is FVKESK. CDR3 length: 16 amino acids. V trimming: 4 bases; J trimming: 6 bases; junction bases outside the gene matches: 9. CDR3: CASSRSGQGGSNEQFF. The DNA of the CDR3 is TGTGCCAGCAGCCGATCAGGACAGGGGGGGAGCAATGAGCAGTTCTTC.

A note on this clone: A junction boundary mismatches the germline segment, possibly from a read error. The V call is TRBV7-7, the J call TRBJ2-2; the D gene is possibly TRBD1 (6 bases). This CDR3 spans 14 amino acids. Germline lookup yields CDR1 SSHAT and CDR2 FNYEAQ (reference sequence). CDR3 in amino acids: CASSFGRGTGELFF. CDR3 bases: TGTGCTAGCAGCTTCGGCAGGGGCACCGGGGAGCTGTTTTTT.

The gene calls are TRBV4-1 and TRBJ2-2; possibly TRBD1 for D (6 bases). This CDR3 contains 16 residues. The germline gives CDR1 MGHRA, CDR2 YSYEKL. V lost 0 bases and J 5 bases, leaving 13 bases between the germline ends. The CDR3 DNA reads as TGCGCCAGCAGCCAAGAGAACAGGGACGGGACCGGGGAGCTGTTTTTT. Protein: CASSQENRDGTGELFF.

The rearrangement joins TRBV14 to TRBJ1-4; D is ambiguous. The CDR3 loop spans 15 amino acids. V lost 0 bases, J lost 8 bases, and 13 bases lay in between. CDR1 is SGHDN, CDR2 FVKESK, per germline. The DNA for the CDR3 is TGTGCCAGCAGCCAAGAACAGTTCACCCGAGAAAAACTGTTTTTT. This encodes CASSQEQFTREKLFF.

This chain joins TRBV5-4 and TRBJ1-6, with 8 positions matching TRBD1. The CDR3 covers 14 residues. Trimming at V came to 1 base and at J to 11 bases, leaving 5 bases not matched to a gene. Germline V gene data show CDR1 as SGHNT and CDR2 as YYREEE (reference sequence). In DNA form, the CDR3 reads TGTGCCAGCAGCTTGAGGACAGGGTTACCACCCCTCCACTTT. It is translated as CASSLRTGLPPLHF.

The chain couples TRBV6-1 to TRBJ2-3, with D perhaps matching TRBD1 (5 bases). V was pared by 0 bases and J by 4 bases, with 14 bases between. Germline-derived CDR1 and CDR2 are MNHNS and SASEGT. The CDR3 spans 16 residues. The CDR3 is CASSEARFQGADTQYF. CDR3 coding DNA: TGTGCCAGCAGTGAAGCGCGGTTCCAGGGCGCAGATACGCAGTATTTT.

As DNA, the CDR3 is TGTGCCTGGAATCGAGGGGGACAGAACACTGAAGCTTTCTTT. Amino acid sequence: CAWNRGGQNTEAFF. The V gene is TRBV30, the J gene TRBJ1-1, with D possibly matching TRBD1 (6 bases). The CDR3 sequence is 14 residues long. V was shortened by 4 bases and J by 1 base, with 13 bases between the two germline ends. Germline CDR1 reads GTSNPN; CDR2 reads SVGIG (reference sequence).

The chain links TRBV7-9 to TRBJ1-3; 10 nucleotides agree with TRBD1. This CDR3 region has 15 residues. V shed 1 base, J shed 6 bases, and the junction held 3 bases outside the gene matches. The germline V gene has CDR1 SEHNR and CDR2 FQNEAQ (reference sequence). The chain's CDR3 is CASSLGDRGENTIYF. DNA of the CDR3: TGTGCCAGCAGCTTAGGGGACAGGGGTGAAAACACCATATATTTT.

The rearrangement joins TRBV6-6 to TRBJ2-7; TRBD1 aligns across 10 bases. The trim removed 5 bases at V and 3 bases at J, leaving 10 bases unmatched. The CDR3 extends over 16 amino acids. CDR1 is MNHNY, CDR2 SVGAGI, per germline (reference sequence). The DNA for the CDR3 is TGTGCCAGCAGTCGCGAGACAGGGGGCTTCGGCTACGAGCAGTACTTC. This encodes CASSRETGGFGYEQYF.

This clone occurred a few times. The chain carries TRBV27 and TRBJ2-7; the D gene is possibly TRBD1 (6 bases). V lost 5 bases and J lost 3, with 17 bases in between. There are 15 residues in the CDR3. CDR1 and CDR2 from the germline V gene are MNHEY and SMNVEV (reference sequence). CDR3 loop: CASSPPGTPVYEQYF. CDR3 coding DNA: TGTGCCAGCAGTCCCCCCGGGACACCGGTCTACGAGCAGTACTTC.

This clone appeared a single time. V usage is TRBV28 and J usage is TRBJ1-2; 7 bases match TRBD1. CDR3 size: 11 residues. CDR1 and CDR2 from the germline V gene are MDHEN and SYDVKM. CDR3 DNA: TGTGCATCGGAGGGGGCTAATGGCTACACCTTC. It translates to CASEGANGYTF.

This chain connects TRBV5-1 to TRBJ1-1; D call uncertain. The CDR3 runs to 13 residues. Germline V gene sequence: CDR1 SGHRS, CDR2 YFSETQ. V was cut by 6 bases and J by 5 bases, with 14 bases left in between. CDR3 protein: CASKVAVGTEAFF. The CDR3 DNA reads TGCGCCAGCAAGGTCGCGGTCGGGACTGAAGCTTTCTTT.

The chain combines TRBV7-2 with TRBJ1-1; D remains unclear. CDR1 and CDR2 from the germline V gene are SGHTA and FQGNSA. Trimming cost V 1 base and J 1 base, with 7 bases left between them. The CDR3 spans 14 residues. For the CDR3, the DNA is TGTGCCAGCAGCTTAGATTTCTGGAACACTGAAGCTTTCTTT. It specifies CASSLDFWNTEAFF.

This clone was found a few times. In nucleotides, the CDR3 is TGCGCCAGCAGCCAAGGTTGGCGGAGCTCTGGAAACACCATATATTTT. This codes for CASSQGWRSSGNTIYF. V and J are TRBV4-3 and TRBJ1-3; D gene ambiguous. The V and J ends lost 1 base and 0 bases respectively, with 10 bases between them. This CDR3 has 16 residues. Germline V gene sequence: CDR1 LGHNA, CDR2 YSLEER.

This chain joins TRBV27 and TRBJ1-2; TRBD1 matches at 7 bases. V was clipped by 4 bases and J by 2 bases; unmatched bases: 7. Germline V gene lookup returns CDR1 MNHEY and CDR2 SMNVEV (reference sequence). CDR3 length: 15 amino acids. CDR3 coding DNA: TGTGCCAGCAGTTCCCACAGGACAGGCAACTATGGCTACACCTTC. It specifies CASSSHRTGNYGYTF.

This clone was seen a few times. This chain uses TRBV7-2 with TRBJ2-7, with 7 bases that match TRBD1. With 5 bases clipped from V and 2 bases from J, the junction kept 6 bases outside the gene matches. The CDR3 runs to 14 residues. The germline CDR1 and CDR2 sequences are SGHTA and FQGNSA. The CDR3 sequence is CASSPDRAAYEQYF. Written as DNA, the CDR3 is TGTGCCAGCAGCCCCGACAGGGCTGCCTACGAGCAGTACTTC.

The chain employs TRBV10-1 and TRBJ1-1; TRBD1 is a possible D gene (6 bases). The V gene lost 3 bases and the J gene lost 3 bases, with 8 bases spanning the gap. The CDR3 is 13 amino acids. The germline gives CDR1 WNHNN, CDR2 SYGVQD (reference sequence). CDR3: CASSDRGYTEAFF. The CDR3 nucleotides read TGCGCCAGCAGTGACAGGGGATACACTGAAGCTTTCTTT.

DNA of the CDR3: TGCAGTGCCTACAGTGTCCCTGAAGCTTTCTTT. As protein: CSAYSVPEAFF. V usage is TRBV20-1 and J usage is TRBJ1-1; D is unresolved. Per germline, CDR1 DFQATT and CDR2 SNEGSKA (reference sequence). With 6 bases removed from V and 6 bases from J, the gap between germline ends came to 11 bases. The CDR3 spans 11 residues.

This rearrangement joins TRBV9 to TRBJ1-3, with TRBD1 matching over 9 bases. This CDR3 contains 16 residues. Germline V gives CDR1 SGDLS, CDR2 YYNGEE. The V and J ends lost 4 bases and 0 bases, in that order; junction bases with no gene match: 5. The CDR3 DNA reads TGTGCCAGCAGCCGGACAGGGGCTAACTCTGGAAACACCATATATTTT. As protein: CASSRTGANSGNTIYF.